This is a list of T cell receptor beta chains from one sample in a study of cytomegalovirus exposure and HLA in healthy donors. Assay used: immunoSEQ multiplex PCR; TCRdb lists only in-frame clones, some missing. The data hold over 90,000 clones, with around 57% observed a single time. Sequenced material: PBMCs. These receptors were collected from a human donor in good health. CDR3s include the opening cysteine and the closing phenylalanine or tryptophan.

>16|TRBJ2-4|TRBV5-1
CASSLELAGAKNIQYF
>13|.|TRBV6-5
CASSYGGSYEQYF
>14|TRBJ2-3|TRBV9
CASSPTSGTDTQYF
>12|TRBJ2-5|TRBV2
CASSPGGETQYF
>16|TRBJ2-1|TRBV6-5
CASSYPGQGAHNEQFF
>15|TRBJ2-5|TRBV9
CASSVEWFSQETQYF
>16|.|TRBV5-1
CASSDTGGTGGNEQFF
>18|TRBJ1-2|TRBV5-4
CASSLVPLQGSLGYGYTF
>15|TRBJ2-7|TRBV19
CASRRLAGGSYEQYF
>14|TRBJ1-2|TRBV7-9
CASSSVPGLTPYTF
>13|TRBJ1-1|TRBV19
CASSDRVGTEAFF
>15|TRBJ2-3|TRBV5-1
CASSLTFNRADTQYF
>14|TRBJ1-1|TRBV19
CASSQGDSFTEAFF
>15|TRBJ2-5|TRBV7-3
CASSLIAGGQETQYF
>14|TRBJ1-5|TRBV5-6
CASSSTDFNQPQHF
>16|TRBJ1-2|TRBV27
CASTGTGGRNNYGYTF
>16|TRBJ2-1|TRBV5-1
CASSSGLASTYNEQFF
>13|TRBJ2-3|TRBV7-3
CASSSLRGDTQYF
>16|TRBJ1-4|TRBV18
CASSPRTGAQVEKLFF
>15|TRBJ2-2|TRBV2
CASSEWLADTGELFF
>15|TRBJ1-5|TRBV19
CASSIDTGSNQPQHF
>15|TRBJ1-2|TRBV7-6
CTSSPGTQPGYGYTF